The 9 T cell receptor beta chains below come from one sample, sequenced in a study of T cells in Graves' hyperthyroidism and ophthalmopathy. The CDR3 regions of TCR beta were amplified from RNA transcripts. The HTBI primer set served for first-round RT-PCR of the TCR CDR3. MiXCR was run by TCRdb on the multiplex PCR reads, yielding one entry per CDR3 protein. Counted here are about 600,000 distinct CDR3 sequences, 14% occurring once; the ten biggest clones make up more than 6%. The sequenced sample was blood. These receptors were obtained from a woman under 30 with Graves' ophthalmopathy.

In its sample, this clonotype was seen many times. The V call is TRBV27, the J call TRBJ2-7; tentative D call: TRBD1 (6 bases). The V end lost 3 bases, the J end lost 0 bases, and 12 bases lay between the germline ends. This CDR3 is 15 amino acids long. The germline CDR1 and CDR2 sequences are MNHEY and SMNVEV (reference sequence). CDR3 DNA sequence: TGTGCCAGCAGTTTGGGACAAAGGGGCTCCTACGAGCAGTACTTC. Translation: CASSLGQRGSYEQYF.

This clonotype was picked up many times. The J gene is TRBJ1-1, the V gene TRBV27; D not resolved. V lost 6 bases and J 6 bases, leaving 14 bases between the germline ends. This CDR3 comprises 13 residues. The germline CDR1 and CDR2 sequences are MNHEY and SMNVEV (reference sequence). The CDR3 DNA follows: TGTGCCAGCAGCACCATAGGAGGCGCTGAAGCTTTCTTT. Translating it yields CASSTIGGAEAFF.

This clonotype came up many times. The chain employs TRBV4-1 and TRBJ1-1; 10 nucleotides match TRBD1. The length of the CDR3 is 16 residues. Germline V gene sequence: CDR1 MGHRA, CDR2 YSYEKL. The ends lost 3 bases at V and 0 bases at J; junction bases unmatched: 4. The CDR3 bases are TGCGCCAGCAGCCAGGAGGGACAGGGGCTGAACACTGAAGCTTTCTTT. Translation: CASSQEGQGLNTEAFF.

This clonotype was observed a handful of times. The V call is TRBV4-3, the J call TRBJ2-5; tentative D call: TRBD2 (5 bases). The length of the CDR3 is 14 residues. Germline CDR1 reads LGHNA; CDR2 reads YSLEER. V was shortened by 0 bases and J by 7 bases, with 12 bases between the two germline ends. The CDR3: CASSQDEGYVTQYF. The CDR3 nucleotides read TGCGCCAGCAGCCAAGATGAGGGTTATGTGACCCAGTACTTC.

The table lists this clonotype with many counts. CDR3 amino acids: CATSRDFGQGGTEAFF. CDR3 nucleotides: TGTGCCACCAGCAGAGACTTTGGACAGGGGGGGACTGAAGCTTTCTTT. The gene calls are TRBV15 and TRBJ1-1, with 10 bases aligning to TRBD1. CDR3 size: 16 residues. V was clipped by 0 bases and J by 5 bases; unmatched bases: 6. Germline-derived CDR1 and CDR2 are LNHNV and YYDKDF (reference sequence).

A remark on this clonotype: A much larger clone differs by one base, so this may be a read error. The chain has TRBV10-1 and TRBJ2-2; a weak D match, TRBD1 (6 bases). CDR3 length: 16 residues. Germline-derived CDR1 and CDR2 are WNHNN and SYGVQD (reference sequence). The CDR3 DNA reads as TGCGCCAGCAGGCCGACAGGCAGGGCGGACACCGGGGAGCTGCTTTTT. This gives the protein CASRPTGRADTGELLF.

Only a few counts were recorded for this clonotype. The V gene is TRBV19, the J gene TRBJ2-1; D not resolved. Per the germline V gene, CDR1 is LNHDA and CDR2 is SQIVND (reference sequence). Trimming removed 6 bases at V and 0 bases at J, with 12 bases between. This CDR3 has 15 amino acids. This CDR3 is CASSYFRASYNEQFF. In DNA, the CDR3 is TGTGCCAGTAGCTATTTTCGGGCCTCCTACAATGAGCAGTTCTTC.

This clonotype appeared many times. CDR3 DNA: TGTGCCAGCAGCCGGGACAGGGTACGAGCTTTCTTT. Translated, it gives CASSRDRVRAFF. This chain links TRBV7-2 with TRBJ1-1; TRBD1 agrees at 9 bases. Germline V CDR1 and CDR2: SGHTA, FQGNSA. This CDR3 is 12 amino acids long. Germline trimming cut 5 bases from V and 10 bases from J; bases unmatched to any gene: 5.

The V call is TRBV11-2, the J call TRBJ2-2; 10 positions agree with TRBD1. The V segment lost 8 bases and the J segment 4 bases; nucleotides outside the gene matches: 13. Germline V gene lookup returns CDR1 SGHAT and CDR2 FQNNGV. The CDR3 has 17 amino acids. The CDR3 DNA is TGTGCCAGCTCACCACCCCGACAGGGGGCATCCACCGGGGAGCTGTTTTTT. Translation: CASSPPRQGASTGELFF.